Listed here is a single T cell receptor beta chain. The sample belongs to a study of shared clonotypes between healthy human individuals. Study summary: A donor's plate count was three for CD4 naive and three for CD4 memory; CD8 naive had two and CD8 memory one.

Sorted subsets were amplified in replicate PCRs using 200 ng DNA, tens of thousands of T cell genomes. Original processing notes: ImmunoSEQ output held junction-only sequences without quality scores, so filtering differed. Using immunoSEQ multiplex PCR, the repertoire was profiled, and TCRdb retains in-frame clones only, with some absent. That table gives V, J and clone size, and the DNA gave D and trimming. This table has about 2 million clones, 85% to 95% appearing once. The germline gives CDR1 SGHDT, CDR2 YYEEEE. The CDR3 consists of 13 residues. V was shortened by 0 bases and J by 6 bases, with 10 bases between the two germline ends. The donor cohort consisted entirely of Caucasian adults residing in Nashville, Tennessee.

This TCR derives from a man aged 18-30 years in good health. The chain carries TRBV5-6 and TRBJ2-7; unclear D gene. Sequences were obtained from naive CD4+ T cells sorted from blood. Subset reported: CD45RA+ positively selected. CDR3 in DNA: TGTGCCAGCAGCTTGGCCGGTCTTCGCGAGCAGTACTTC. It codes for CASSLAGLREQYF. Based on the CDR3 plus reference TRBV5-6 and TRBJ2-7, the full variable domain is DAGVTQSPTHLIKTRGQQVTLRCSPKSGHDTVSWYQQALGQGPQFIFQYYEEEERQRGNFPDRFSGHQFPNYSSELNVNALLLGDSALYLCASSLAGLREQYFGPGTRLTVT.